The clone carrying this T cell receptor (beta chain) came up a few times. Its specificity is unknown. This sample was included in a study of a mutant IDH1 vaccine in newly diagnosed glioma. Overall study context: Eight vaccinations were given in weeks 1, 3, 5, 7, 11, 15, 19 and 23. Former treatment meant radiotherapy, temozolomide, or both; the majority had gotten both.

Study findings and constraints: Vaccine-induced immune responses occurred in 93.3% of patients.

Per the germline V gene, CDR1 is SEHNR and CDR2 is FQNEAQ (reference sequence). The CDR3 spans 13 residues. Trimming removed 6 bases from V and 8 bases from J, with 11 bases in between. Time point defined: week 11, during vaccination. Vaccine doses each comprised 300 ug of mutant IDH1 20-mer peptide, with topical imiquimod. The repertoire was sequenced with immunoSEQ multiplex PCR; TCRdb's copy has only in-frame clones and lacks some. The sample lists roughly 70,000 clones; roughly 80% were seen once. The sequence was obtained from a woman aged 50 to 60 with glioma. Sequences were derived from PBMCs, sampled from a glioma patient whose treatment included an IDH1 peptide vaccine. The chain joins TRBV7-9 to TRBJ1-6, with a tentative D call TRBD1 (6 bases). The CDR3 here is CASRWGADSPLHF. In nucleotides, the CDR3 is TGTGCCAGCAGGTGGGGGGCTGATTCACCCCTCCACTTT.